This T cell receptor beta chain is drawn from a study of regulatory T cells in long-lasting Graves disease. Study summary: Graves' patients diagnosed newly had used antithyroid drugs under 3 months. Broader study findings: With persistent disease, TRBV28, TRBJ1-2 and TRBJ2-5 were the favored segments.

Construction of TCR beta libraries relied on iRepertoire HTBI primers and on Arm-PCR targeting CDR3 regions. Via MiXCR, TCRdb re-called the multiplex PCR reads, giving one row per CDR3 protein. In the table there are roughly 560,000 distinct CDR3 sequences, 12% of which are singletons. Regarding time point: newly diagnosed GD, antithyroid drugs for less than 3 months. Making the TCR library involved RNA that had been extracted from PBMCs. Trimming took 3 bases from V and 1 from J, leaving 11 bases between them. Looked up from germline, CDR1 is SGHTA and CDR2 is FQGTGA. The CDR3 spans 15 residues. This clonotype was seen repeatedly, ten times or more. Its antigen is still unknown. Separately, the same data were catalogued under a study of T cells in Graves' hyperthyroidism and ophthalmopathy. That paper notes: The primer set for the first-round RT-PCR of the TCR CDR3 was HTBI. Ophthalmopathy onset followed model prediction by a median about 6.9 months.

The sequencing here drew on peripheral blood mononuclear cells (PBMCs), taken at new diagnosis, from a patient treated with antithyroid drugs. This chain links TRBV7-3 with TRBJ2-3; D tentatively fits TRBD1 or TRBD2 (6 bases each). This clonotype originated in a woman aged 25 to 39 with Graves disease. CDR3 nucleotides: TGTGCCAGCAGCTTGGTCGGGGGCGGCACAGATACGCAGTATTTT. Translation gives CASSLVGGGTDTQYF.